The 4 T cell receptor beta chains given below trace back to one sample, sequenced in a study of beta chain features in type 1 diabetes. Expressed TCRB transcripts got sequenced, as all isolated RNA was reverse transcribed. Only in-frame clones appear in the TCRdb table, and some are missing; sequencing was by immunoSEQ multiplex PCR. There are about 230,000 clones in the sample; roughly 9.6% occur only once, and just under 0.035% lies in the top ten. The specimen was naive CD4+ T cells from blood. All receptors come from a woman aged 18 to 35 in good health.

This clone was seen only a few times. The V call is TRBV6-5, the J call TRBJ1-5; D is unclear. The CDR3 totals 12 residues. Trimming left V 4 bases short and J 6 bases short, with 7 bases between. The germline CDR1 and CDR2 sequences are MNHEY and SVGAGI. The CDR3 coding sequence is TGTGCCAGCAGTTCCCGGGGTCAGCCCCAGCATTTT. Translated: CASSSRGQPQHF.

This rearrangement joins TRBV5-4 to TRBJ2-7, with TRBD2 matching 15 bases. The CDR3 is 16 amino acids. V gave up 3 bases and J gave up 4 bases; unmatched junction bases: 5. The germline gives CDR1 SGHNT, CDR2 YYREEE (reference sequence). The CDR3 DNA reads as TGTGCCAGCAGCTGGACTAGCGGGAGGGCCGCTTACGAGCAGTACTTC. Protein: CASSWTSGRAAYEQYF.

V usage is TRBV4-1 and J usage is TRBJ1-2, with TRBD1 matching over 9 bases. The CDR3 is made up of 15 amino acids. With 0 bases clipped from V and 4 bases from J, the junction kept 3 bases outside the gene matches. Germline lookup yields CDR1 MGHRA and CDR2 YSYEKL. CDR3 protein: CASSQEEQGAYGYTF. The CDR3 coding sequence is TGCGCCAGCAGCCAAGAGGAACAGGGGGCCTATGGCTACACCTTC.

The rearrangement links TRBV5-1 to TRBJ2-1; 8 positions agree with TRBD2. Trimming removed 2 bases from V and 1 base from J; junction bases left unmatched: 5. Germline assignment: CDR1 SGHRS and CDR2 YFSETQ. There are 16 residues in the CDR3. The CDR3 sequence is CASSFPSGSSYNEQFF. For the CDR3, the DNA is TGCGCCAGCAGCTTCCCTAGCGGGTCATCCTACAATGAGCAGTTCTTC.